The sequence of this T cell receptor (beta chain) was determined in a study of blood T cell repertoires in COVID-19 (dated by TCRdb to about 2020). About the investigation overall: The collaborator samples originated in the United States, Italy and Spain and spanned the acute and convalescent phases of COVID-19. The prospective study material was composed of cDNA or gDNA derived from T cells, B-cell-depleted T cells, or PBMCs. Subjects who had been exposed to COVID-19, were actively infected with it, or had recovered from it provided the deeply sampled blood TCRbeta repertoires that made up the dataset. The repertoires were made available in a free public database intended to serve as a resource for research on the immune response to SARS-CoV-2. The samples were drawn from two sources: the first 160 participants of the ongoing ImmuneRACE study, and fewer than 1,500 subjects contributed by 6 global collaborators. A de-identified subject ID, COVID-19 status, age in years and sex were almost always included in the sample metadata. HLA class I and class II types, where available, came from metadata supplied by the sample provider rather than from assay-based typing. Summary of the overall study and its limitations: The quantity of clinical and demographic metadata differed by source and by participant and was supplied without curation.

Whole blood was collected in K2EDTA tubes by collaborating institutions according to the institutions' own protocols. For TCRbeta analysis, collaborators shipped samples in one of three forms: frozen whole blood, isolated PBMCs, or DNA extracted from either of those sample types. The immunoSEQ Assay, a bias-controlled multiplex PCR, was used to amplify TCRbeta CDR3 regions from genomic DNA. Processing in the source paper ran as follows. The number of nucleated cells in each sample was estimated from the amplification of reference gene primers within the assay. To quantify the absolute abundance of each unique TCRbeta CDR3 rearrangement, sequence reads were collapsed and filtered. For each sample, productive Simpson clonality was calculated as the square root of Simpson's diversity index over productive rearrangements. The clones in this table, taken by TCRdb from immuneACCESS, are in-frame only. Not every clone is retained; where verified, under half of the shortfall comes from an unresolved V gene, and the cause of the rest is unknown. For V, J and clone size, that table is used; D and trimming come from the DNA. Counted in this sample were 150,000 to 200,000 clones; about 88% of them appeared once. The top ten clones comprise 2.9% of the sample.

A word on this clone: This receptor's antigen is unknown. It has no much larger one-base neighbor in the sample; base qualities were not kept.

The CDR3 goes from the cysteine to the phenylalanine over 11 residues. The read is trimmed to its CDR3 DNA, 33 bases read in frame from base 1. Cut back by 6 bases and 9 bases, the V and J ends lie 12 bases apart. Specimen: peripheral blood. The sequence links TRBV12-3 or TRBV12-4 to TRBJ2-7, with TRBD1 as a weak D call on 6 bases. The clonotype comes from a woman aged 25 to 39 with active or convalescent COVID-19. The CDR3 reads CASSRGQGQYF. The bases are TGTGCCAGCAGCAGGGGACAAGGGCAGTACTTC.